Each of the 30 T cell receptor beta chains below was sequenced from the same sample in a study of blood T cell repertoires in COVID-19. The repertoire was sequenced with immunoSEQ multiplex PCR; TCRdb's copy has only in-frame clones and lacks some. The sample holds under 250,000 clones; roughly 80% are singletons and the top ten take around 8%. The sequenced sample was peripheral blood. The receptors were gathered from an elderly woman with acute or convalescent COVID-19.

This clone was seen only once. The CDR3 loop reads CASSGGQGRSYEQYF. The CDR3 DNA is TGTGCCAGCAGTGGAGGACAGGGGAGATCCTACGAGCAGTACTTC. J is TRBJ2-7 and V is TRBV5-4, with 9 bases lining up with TRBD1. The germline gives CDR1 SGHNT, CDR2 YYREEE (reference sequence). This CDR3 is built from 15 residues. J lost 1 base, V lost 5 bases, and 7 bases had no gene match.

The gene calls are TRBV5-1 and TRBJ2-1; D unclear. Trimming took off 3 bases at V and 1 base at J, with 8 bases between the two ends. Germline assignment: CDR1 SGHRS and CDR2 YFSETQ. The CDR3 has 14 residues. DNA for the CDR3: TGCGCCAGCAGCTGGAGTGGTTCCTACAATGAGCAGTTCTTC. Residues: CASSWSGSYNEQFF. Full variable domain (outside the CDR3, taken from reference TRBV5-1 and TRBJ2-1): KAGVTQTPRYLIKTRGQQVTLSCSPISGHRSVSWYQQTPGQGLQFLFEYFSETQRNKGNFPGRFSGRQFSNSRSEMNVSTLELGDSALYLCASSWSGSYNEQFFGPGTRLTVL.

This clone was seen more than once but under ten times. The V call is TRBV7-7, the J call TRBJ2-7, with a weak D call TRBD1 (6 bases). Germline V gives CDR1 SSHAT, CDR2 FNYEAQ (reference sequence). This CDR3 spans 15 amino acids. Deletions cut 4 bases from V and 4 bases from J, with 17 bases between. DNA for the CDR3: TGTGCCAGCAGCTATTCACGGACAGAGCAATACGAGCAGTACTTC. This codes for CASSYSRTEQYEQYF.

The chain recombines TRBV12-3 or TRBV12-4 with TRBJ1-2; TRBD1 is a possible D gene (6 bases). The V end lost 6 bases, the J end lost 4 bases, and 12 bases lay between the germline ends. CDR3 length: 13 amino acids. This CDR3 reads CASRPQGVYGYTF. For the CDR3, the DNA is TGTGCCAGCAGACCACAGGGCGTCTATGGCTACACCTTC.

The CDR3 DNA sequence: TGCGCCAGCAGCTTGGGAGACAGGGCGGCAGATACGCAGTATTTT. Its protein is CASSLGDRAADTQYF. This chain connects TRBV5-1 to TRBJ2-3, with 7 bases that match TRBD1. The CDR3 contains 15 residues. From germline, CDR1 is SGHRS and CDR2 YFSETQ. V gave up 0 bases and J gave up 4 bases; unmatched junction bases: 5.

The chain joins TRBV5-1 to TRBJ2-1, with a weak D call TRBD2 (5 bases). The CDR3 runs 14 residues. The V gene's germline CDR1 is SGHRS and CDR2 YFSETQ. Trimming took off 4 bases at V and 2 bases at J, with 10 bases between the two ends. The CDR3 region has the DNA TGCGCCAGCAGCGACTACCTGACCTACAATGAGCAGTTCTTC. Its protein product is CASSDYLTYNEQFF.

The chain joins TRBV10-3 to TRBJ1-5; a weak D match, TRBD1 (6 bases). This CDR3 spans 17 amino acids. V was pared by 0 bases and J by 0 bases, with 12 bases between. CDR1 ENHRY and CDR2 SYGVKD come from the germline V gene. CDR3 loop: CAISESGGPGSNQPQHF. The CDR3, as DNA: TGTGCCATCAGTGAGTCCGGGGGGCCGGGTAGCAATCAGCCCCAGCATTTT.

This sequence joins TRBV3-1 (or the pseudogene TRBV3-2) and TRBJ1-2; no reliable D call. Trimming took 0 bases from V and 4 from J, leaving 18 bases between them. CDR1 LGHDT and CDR2 YNNKEL come from the germline V gene (reference sequence). The CDR3 loop spans 17 amino acids. This CDR3 reads CASSQDPRAGNSYGYTF. The CDR3 DNA reads as TGTGCCAGCAGCCAAGATCCGCGTGCGGGGAACAGCTATGGCTACACCTTC.

This sequence joins TRBV24-1 and TRBJ1-2; a weak D match, TRBD1 (6 bases). This CDR3 has 14 amino acids. Deletions cut 2 bases from V and 6 bases from J, with 12 bases between. The germline V gene encodes CDR1 KGHDR and CDR2 SFDVKD. The CDR3: CATSDYAGVHGYTF. In nucleotides, the CDR3 is TGTGCCACCAGTGATTACGCAGGGGTTCATGGCTACACCTTC.

This clone was seen repeatedly, ten times or more. The rearrangement joins TRBV19 to TRBJ2-2, with 7 positions matching TRBD2. V lost 6 bases to trimming and J lost 3 bases; unmatched junction nucleotides: 16. This CDR3 is 18 amino acids long. The V gene's germline CDR1 is LNHDA and CDR2 SQIVND (reference sequence). The CDR3 sequence is CASRKGRARQEDTGELFF. The CDR3 region has the DNA TGTGCCAGTAGAAAAGGGAGGGCCCGGCAGGAGGACACCGGGGAGCTGTTTTTT.

This chain uses TRBV6-1 with TRBJ1-5; 8 bases are shared with TRBD1. CDR1 and CDR2 from the germline V gene are MNHNS and SASEGT. V was clipped by 4 bases and J by 1 base; unmatched bases: 6. The CDR3 sequence is 16 residues long. CDR3 amino acids: CASSGGQGKSNQPQHF. Written as DNA, the CDR3 is TGTGCCAGCAGTGGAGGACAGGGAAAGAGCAATCAGCCCCAGCATTTT.

This clone has a single count. This chain connects TRBV3-1 (or the pseudogene TRBV3-2) to TRBJ2-7; D is perhaps TRBD1 (6 bases). V was cut by 0 bases and J by 2 bases, with 11 bases left in between. There are 15 residues in the CDR3. Germline loops: CDR1 LGHDT, CDR2 YNNKEL (reference sequence). The DNA of the CDR3 is TGTGCCAGCAGCCAAGAGGGGGCCCCTCCCTACGAGCAGTACTTC. This gives the protein CASSQEGAPPYEQYF.

The chain recombines TRBV7-8 with TRBJ2-7, with 10 bases that match TRBD2. V lost 1 base, J lost 2 bases, and 8 bases stayed unmatched. The length of the CDR3 is 17 residues. Germline V lookup: CDR1 SGHVS, CDR2 FQNEAQ. Here the CDR3 DNA reads TGTGCCAGCAGCTTAGGTCTAGCGGGGGCCTTACCCTACGAGCAGTACTTC. This encodes CASSLGLAGALPYEQYF.

This chain joins TRBV5-4 and TRBJ2-7; 12 nucleotides match TRBD1. The CDR3 runs 15 residues. Unmatched junction bases numbered 7, after V lost 4 bases and J lost 5 bases. Germline CDR1 and CDR2: SGHNT and YYREEE (reference sequence). For the CDR3, the DNA is TGTGCCAGCAGCCAAGGCGGGACAGGGGGCCACGAGCAGTACTTC. Its translation: CASSQGGTGGHEQYF.

The chain uses TRBV10-3 and TRBJ2-2; TRBD1 matches at 10 bases. This CDR3 has 15 amino acids. Trimming cost V 6 bases and J 7 bases; bases outside gene matches: 8. Looked up from germline, CDR1 is ENHRY and CDR2 is SYGVKD. This chain's CDR3 is CAISPGQGIRGELFF. CDR3 DNA: TGTGCCATCAGCCCGGGACAGGGGATTCGCGGGGAGCTGTTTTTT.

The chain carries TRBV6-5 and TRBJ2-7, with no clear D. CDR3 length: 14 residues. The germline V gene encodes CDR1 MNHEY and CDR2 SVGAGI. Between the trimmed V and J ends, which lost 7 bases and 4 bases, there was a span of 17 bases. CDR3 in DNA: TGTGCCAGCATCCCGGCAGGCCCTCTATACGAGCAGTACTTC. Translation gives CASIPAGPLYEQYF.

The chain carries TRBV10-3 and TRBJ1-2; a possible D gene is TRBD1 (6 bases). V gave up 10 bases and J gave up 6 bases, with 15 bases separating them. Germline values: CDR1 ENHRY, CDR2 SYGVKD. The CDR3 runs to 12 residues. CDR3 sequence: CATQAGENGYTF. CDR3 in DNA: TGTGCCACCCAGGCAGGGGAAAATGGCTACACCTTC.

This chain joins TRBV29-1 and TRBJ2-2; no definite D call. The CDR3 has 11 amino acids. Germline CDR1 SQVTM, CDR2 ANQGSEA. Trimming stripped 4 bases from V and 4 bases from J, with 4 bases between. The CDR3 loop reads CSVALTGELFF. In DNA form, the CDR3 reads TGCAGCGTTGCCCTCACCGGGGAGCTGTTTTTT.

V usage is TRBV9 and J usage is TRBJ2-3; the match to TRBD2 covers 8 bases. The V and J ends lost 2 bases and 5 bases, in that order; junction bases with no gene match: 4. The CDR3 runs to 14 residues. Per the germline V gene, CDR1 is SGDLS and CDR2 is YYNGEE. The CDR3 coding sequence is TGTGCCAGCAGCGTGAGGACTAGCTTAGATACGCAGTATTTT. Protein product: CASSVRTSLDTQYF.

This CDR3 is CASSHYKGGGETQYF. CDR3 coding DNA: TGTGCCAGCAGTCATTATAAGGGCGGGGGAGAGACCCAGTACTTC. V is TRBV5-6 and J is TRBJ2-5; 7 nucleotides line up with TRBD2. The CDR3 is 15 amino acids. Germline trimming cut 5 bases from V and 4 bases from J; bases unmatched to any gene: 11. Germline lookup yields CDR1 SGHDT and CDR2 YYEEEE. Complete variable domain (other parts from reference TRBV5-6 and TRBJ2-5): DAGVTQSPTHLIKTRGQQVTLRCSPKSGHDTVSWYQQALGQGPQFIFQYYEEEERQRGNFPDRFSGHQFPNYSSELNVNALLLGDSALYLCASSHYKGGGETQYFGPGTRLLVL.

The CDR3 nucleotides are TGCGCCAGCAGCTTGCCCGAAGCCAATGAAGCTTTCTTT. The encoded protein is CASSLPEANEAFF. This chain connects TRBV5-1 to TRBJ1-1; D unresolved. Germline-derived CDR1 and CDR2 are SGHRS and YFSETQ. The V and J ends lost 1 base and 7 bases respectively, with 11 bases between them. The CDR3 runs to 13 residues.

This chain joins TRBV5-1 and TRBJ2-1, with 9 bases aligning to TRBD2. CDR3 length equals 15 residues. Germline CDR1 SGHRS, CDR2 YFSETQ. The V and J ends lost 1 base and 9 bases, in that order; junction bases with no gene match: 8. This CDR3 reads CASSLLGGGGGEQFF. The CDR3 bases are TGCGCCAGCAGCTTGTTAGGCGGGGGGGGCGGTGAGCAGTTCTTC.

The chain carries TRBV7-2 and TRBJ1-5, with 7 bases lining up with TRBD1. Losses at the gene ends were 5 bases for V and 2 bases for J; bases not matched to a gene: 6. The CDR3 covers 15 residues. Germline CDR1 is SGHTA and CDR2 is FQGNSA. The chain's CDR3 is CASSVSGTGNQPQHF. The CDR3 region has the DNA TGTGCCAGCAGCGTATCCGGGACAGGCAATCAGCCCCAGCATTTT.

The CDR3 nucleotides read TGCAGTGCTAGATCACAAGAGACCCAGTACTTC. Its protein product is CSARSQETQYF. J is TRBJ2-5 and V is TRBV20-1, with D uncertain. The CDR3 length is 11 residues. Trimming took 2 bases from V and 2 from J, leaving 3 bases between them. Per the germline V gene, CDR1 is DFQATT and CDR2 is SNEGSKA (reference sequence).

The J gene is TRBJ2-1, the V gene TRBV7-2; 8 bases map to TRBD2. The V gene end was trimmed by 1 base and the J gene end by 10 bases; junction bases not matched to a gene: 12. The CDR3 length is 16 residues. The germline gives CDR1 SGHTA, CDR2 FQGNSA. The CDR3 nucleotides read TGTGCCAGCAGCTTAGTGGCGGGAGGTGGTTTAGGAGAGCAGTTCTTC. Translated: CASSLVAGGGLGEQFF. Full variable domain (missing parts from reference TRBV7-2 and TRBJ2-1): GAGVSQSPSNKVTEKGKDVELRCDPISGHTALYWYRQSLGQGLEFLIYFQGNSAPDKSGLPSDRFSAERTGGSVSTLTIQRTQQEDSAVYLCASSLVAGGGLGEQFFGPGTRLTVL.

The CDR3 nucleotides are TGTGCCTGGGGTCCGGGACAGGGTTATCAGCCCCAGCATTTT. It encodes CAWGPGQGYQPQHF. V and J are TRBV30 and TRBJ1-5, with 9 bases that match TRBD1. J lost 5 bases, V lost 5 bases, and 7 bases had no gene match. Germline V lookup: CDR1 GTSNPN, CDR2 SVGIG (reference sequence). The CDR3 loop spans 14 amino acids.

This clone was found once. J is TRBJ2-5 and V is TRBV28, with 10 bases aligning to TRBD1. The CDR3 contains 14 residues. Germline V lookup: CDR1 MDHEN, CDR2 SYDVKM. Trimming took 11 bases from V and 1 from J; bases not matched to a gene: 7. The CDR3, as DNA: TGTGCCGGTCGGACAGGGGGACCCCAAGAGACCCAGTACTTC. This codes for CAGRTGGPQETQYF.

This rearrangement joins TRBV18 to TRBJ1-1; D remains unclear. This CDR3 has 13 amino acids. The germline gives CDR1 KGHSH, CDR2 LQKENI. With 4 bases removed from V and 1 base from J, the gap between germline ends came to 7 bases. CDR3 bases: TGTGCCAGCTCACGTCAGGAGAACACTGAAGCTTTCTTT. It specifies CASSRQENTEAFF.

This clone was seen a handful of times. The chain links TRBV18 to TRBJ2-7; TRBD2 agrees at 8 bases. This CDR3 has 15 residues. The germline V gene has CDR1 KGHSH and CDR2 LQKENI. With 3 bases clipped from V and 0 bases from J, the junction kept 4 bases outside the gene matches. The CDR3 bases are TGTGCCAGCTCACCCTCAAGCGGGAGCTCCTACGAGCAGTACTTC. Its translation is CASSPSSGSSYEQYF.

The chain is built from TRBV7-2 and TRBJ2-1; 13 bases are shared with TRBD2. The junction had 6 bases not matched to a gene; V was cut back by 5 bases and J by 8 bases. There are 15 residues in the CDR3. Germline V gives CDR1 SGHTA, CDR2 FQGNSA. The CDR3 DNA is TGTGCCAGCAGCCCCCTTACTAGCGGGGGGGATGAGCAGTTCTTC. This gives the protein CASSPLTSGGDEQFF.